Listed here are 5 T cell receptor beta chains from one sample, sequenced in a study of T cell responses to AZD1222 COVID-19 vaccine (dated by TCRdb to about 2021). Per the publication, the time point label means: about 28 days (+/-7) after the second vaccine dose. Libraries were built with the immunoSEQ multiplex PCR assay. TCRdb took over this immuneACCESS table, retaining in-frame rearrangements with V and J assigned. Such tables are incomplete; in checked studies, under half of the missing clones stem from an unresolved V gene, and the remainder is unexplained. The sample has about 94,000 clones on record, approximately 90% of them singletons. The top ten clonotypes cover over 10% of the sample. Sequenced here: peripheral blood, sampled 28 days after the second AZD1222 dose. These receptors were obtained from an adult who received the AZD1222 COVID-19 vaccine.

V is TRBV7-2 and J is TRBJ1-2, with a weak D call TRBD1 (5 bases). There are 12 residues in the CDR3. V shed 2 bases and J shed 8 bases, with 9 bases lying between them. CDR1 and CDR2 (germline): SGHTA, FQGNSA. CDR3 residues: CASSLWQGGYTF. In DNA form, the CDR3 reads TGTGCCAGCAGCTTATGGCAGGGAGGCTACACCTTC. The full variable domain, with the rest looked up from reference TRBV7-2 and TRBJ1-2, is GAGVSQSPSNKVTEKGKDVELRCDPISGHTALYWYRQSLGQGLEFLIYFQGNSAPDKSGLPSDRFSAERTGGSVSTLTIQRTQQEDSAVYLCASSLWQGGYTFGSGTRLTVV.

J is TRBJ1-2 and V is TRBV6-6; D is unresolved. V gave up 1 base and J gave up 2 bases, with 14 bases separating them. The CDR3 has 16 residues. In germline, CDR1 is MNHNY, CDR2 SVGAGI (reference sequence). The CDR3 nucleotides read TGTGCCAGCAGTTACTTCGGCCCGAGCTCAAACTATGGCTACACCTTC. It yields the protein CASSYFGPSSNYGYTF.

This clone was found once. The chain joins TRBV6-1 to TRBJ2-2; perhaps TRBD2 as D (5 bases). The germline V and J ends were trimmed by 1 base and 6 bases, with 15 bases remaining between them. Germline CDR1 reads MNHNS; CDR2 reads SASEGT. The CDR3 has 16 residues. CDR3 nucleotide sequence: TGTGCCAGCAGTGAAGGTCGCTTCCCCGGGGCCGGGGAGCTGTTTTTT. Residues: CASSEGRFPGAGELFF.

V usage is TRBV29-1 and J usage is TRBJ2-3, with 15 bases matching TRBD2. Germline CDR1 is SQVTM and CDR2 is ANQGSEA. V lost 8 bases to trimming and J lost 2 bases; unmatched junction nucleotides: 5. The CDR3 is 15 residues long. CDR3 nucleotide sequence: TGCAGCTTCCGGACTAGCGGGAGGGACACAGATACGCAGTATTTT. Translation gives CSFRTSGRDTDTQYF.

In this sample, this clone turned up once. This sequence joins TRBV2 and TRBJ1-2; tentatively, D is TRBD1 (5 bases). V lost 2 bases to trimming and J lost 2 bases, with 18 bases between them. CDR1 is SNHLY, CDR2 FYNNEI, per germline. The CDR3 has 17 amino acids. The CDR3 is CASSESPTGGGNYGYTF. CDR3 coding DNA: TGTGCCAGCAGTGAAAGCCCAACCGGGGGTGGGAACTATGGCTACACCTTC.